A selection of T cell receptor beta chains follows, all from one sample in a study of glioma-infiltrating T cells. TCRdb reanalysed the multiplex PCR reads using MiXCR and keeps one entry per CDR3 protein. The table shows approximately 110,000 distinct CDR3 sequences, with roughly 25% occurring only once. Sequenced input: glioma tissue, nonneoplastic brain tissue, or PBMCs (not recorded which). Receptor source: a human donor with low-grade glioma or glioblastoma, undergoing nonglioma brain surgery, or in good health (not recorded which). Both conserved end residues are part of each CDR3. A D gene is named only where the DNA matches it firmly. Part of the rows lack a size; the others show once, few, many or a class for expanded clones.

TRBJ1-4,-,TRBV4-1,TRBD1,CASSHRGEKLFF,TGCGCCAGCAGCCACAGGGGGGAAAAACTGTTTTTT
TRBJ1-2,few,TRBV29-1,-,CSVQTGNYGYTF,TGCAGCGTCCAGACAGGAAACTATGGCTACACCTTC
TRBJ2-7,many,TRBV5-6,TRBD1,CASSPGQYRGEQYF,TGTGCCAGCAGCCCGGGACAGTACCGAGGGGAGCAGTACTTC
TRBJ1-1,many,TRBV7-9,-,CASSLAKDVGNTEAFF,TGTGCCAGCAGCTTAGCCAAAGACGTGGGCAACACTGAAGCTTTCTTT
TRBJ2-6,-,TRBV28,TRBD1,CASSLWGQGASGANVLTF,TGTGCCAGCAGTTTATGGGGACAGGGGGCGTCGGGGGCCAACGTCCTGACTTTC
TRBJ2-7,once,TRBV29-1,-,CSARQVLMDEQYF,TGCAGCGCCAGACAGGTGCTAATGGACGAGCAGTACTTC
TRBJ2-7,many,TRBV4-2,TRBD1,CASSQEVGTGIPEQYF,TGTGCCAGCAGCCAAGAGGTGGGGACAGGGATCCCCGAGCAGTACTTC
TRBJ1-5,many,TRBV10-3,-,CAISELGPNQPQHF,TGTGCCATCAGTGAGCTAGGGCCGAATCAGCCCCAGCATTTT
TRBJ2-3,few,TRBV7-3,-,CASSERPPDTQYF,TGTGCCAGCAGCGAACGACCTCCAGATACGCAGTATTTT
TRBJ2-7,many,TRBV2,-,CASSELYEQYF,TGTGCCAGCAGTGAGCTCTACGAGCAGTACTTC
TRBJ2-6,few,TRBV3-1,TRBD2,CASSQVGLAGSSGANVLTF,TGTGCCAGCAGCCAAGTCGGACTAGCGGGCAGCTCTGGGGCCAACGTCCTGACTTTC
TRBJ1-3,many,TRBV11-2,-,CASSPSSGNTIYF,TGTGCCAGCAGCCCCAGCTCTGGAAACACCATATATTTT
TRBJ1-5,many,TRBV6-1,-,CASSSGVRQPQHF,TGTGCCAGCAGCTCAGGGGTACGTCAGCCCCAGCATTTT
TRBJ2-7,many,TRBV6-1,-,CASSTYSARSYEQYF,TGTGCCAGCAGCACCTACTCGGCCAGATCCTACGAGCAGTACTTC
TRBJ1-4,many,TRBV7-2,TRBD1,CASSLRPGTGSEKLFF,TGTGCCAGCAGCTTACGTCCCGGGACAGGGAGTGAAAAACTGTTTTTT
TRBJ2-7,few,TRBV5-1,TRBD1,CASSLTGVQYEQYF,TGCGCCAGCAGCTTAACAGGGGTCCAGTACGAGCAGTACTTC
TRBJ1-5,many,TRBV2,-,CASHLSNQPQHF,TGTGCTAGCCATCTTAGCAATCAGCCCCAGCATTTT
TRBJ2-7,-,TRBV3-1,-,CASSQDYRAREQYF,TGTGCCAGCAGCCAAGATTATCGAGCGCGGGAGCAGTACTTC
TRBJ2-1,many,TRBV4-3,TRBD2,CASSQGLAGYNEQFF,TGCGCCAGCAGCCAGGGACTAGCGGGATACAATGAGCAGTTCTTC
TRBJ2-5,many,TRBV5-1,TRBD1,CASSRATGVQETQYF,TGCGCCAGCAGCCGGGCGACAGGGGTCCAAGAGACCCAGTACTTC
TRBJ1-3,many,TRBV19,-,CASSILGTVHPSGNTIYF,TGTGCCAGTAGTATCCTTGGCACCGTGCACCCCTCTGGAAACACCATATATTTT
TRBJ2-7,many,TRBV20-1,TRBD2,CSARLAGGSYEQYF,TGCAGTGCTAGACTAGCGGGGGGCTCCTACGAGCAGTACTTC
TRBJ1-1,few,TRBV14,TRBD1,CASSPLTGGKVNTEAFF,TGTGCCAGCAGCCCACTGACAGGGGGCAAAGTGAACACTGAAGCTTTCTTT
TRBJ1-5,many,TRBV4-3,-,CASSPGHGLEPQHF,TGCGCCAGCAGCCCTGGACATGGCTTGGAGCCCCAGCATTTT
TRBJ1-5,many,TRBV6-1,-,CASSSLGQPQHF,TGTGCCAGCAGTTCCCTCGGGCAGCCCCAGCATTTT
TRBJ2-5,-,TRBV5-4,TRBD2,CASSPSGITQETQYF,TGTGCCAGCAGCCCCAGCGGGATCACACAAGAGACCCAGTACTTC
TRBJ1-2,once,TRBV7-2,-,CASGPKGEGSGYTF,TGTGCCAGCGGCCCGAAAGGGGAGGGAAGTGGCTACACCTTC
TRBJ2-7,few,TRBV9,-,CASSRIAEQTYEQYF,TGTGCCAGCAGCAGGATAGCGGAGCAGACCTACGAGCAGTACTTC
TRBJ2-7,many,TRBV20-1,TRBD2,CSARDPAGGVYEQYF,TGCAGTGCTAGAGACCCAGCGGGAGGGGTCTACGAGCAGTACTTC
TRBJ2-7,many,TRBV14,-,CASSQEWGSGYEQYF,TGTGCCAGCAGCCAAGAATGGGGGAGTGGTTACGAGCAGTACTTC
TRBJ1-2,many,TRBV7-2,-,CASSLAQLGRGNYGYTF,TGTGCCAGCAGCTTAGCGCAGCTCGGAAGAGGAAACTATGGCTACACCTTC
TRBJ2-7,-,TRBV12-3/TRBV12-4,-,CASSLEAGSSYEQYF,TGTGCCAGCAGTTTAGAAGCAGGTAGCTCCTACGAGCAGTACTTC
TRBJ2-1,many,TRBV7-3,TRBD2,CASSLTSGRYNEQFF,TGTGCCAGCAGCTTGACTAGCGGGAGATACAATGAGCAGTTCTTC
TRBJ2-5,many,TRBV15,-,CATSRAGETQYF,TGTGCCACCAGCAGAGCGGGGGAGACCCAGTACTTC
TRBJ1-3,many,TRBV12-3/TRBV12-4,-,CASSSPSGTLPGNTIYF,TGTGCCAGCAGTTCGCCTTCCGGGACCCTCCCTGGAAACACCATATATTTT
TRBJ2-3,few,TRBV19,-,CASSTGRPDTQYF,TGTGCCAGTAGTACGGGGAGACCAGATACGCAGTATTTT
TRBJ2-1,many,TRBV6-1,-,CASSVRKSEQFF,TGTGCCAGCAGCGTTAGGAAGAGTGAGCAGTTCTTC
TRBJ2-7,-,TRBV7-9,TRBD1,CASSFGQGPFEQYF,TGTGCCAGCAGCTTCGGACAGGGCCCTTTCGAGCAGTACTTC
TRBJ1-1,many,TRBV27,-,CAIKRQPNTEAFF,TGTGCCATCAAACGTCAACCGAACACTGAAGCTTTCTTT
TRBJ1-5,-,TRBV19,TRBD1,CASKRDRNQPQHF,TGTGCCAGTAAACGGGACAGAAATCAGCCCCAGCATTTT
TRBJ2-1,once,TRBV28,TRBD2,CASNTSGRPYNEQFF,TGTGCCAGCAACACTAGCGGGAGGCCTTACAATGAGCAGTTCTTC
TRBJ2-7,-,TRBV4-1,-,CASSQAWIGPYEQYF,TGCGCCAGCAGCCAGGCCTGGATTGGACCCTACGAGCAGTACTTC
TRBJ2-1,many,TRBV4-1,-,CASSQDAPFGSYNEQFF,TGCGCCAGCAGCCAAGATGCCCCTTTCGGAAGTTACAATGAGCAGTTCTTC
TRBJ2-1,-,TRBV18,TRBD1,CASSPGQSSYNEQFF,TGTGCCAGCTCACCGGGACAGAGCTCCTACAATGAGCAGTTCTTC
TRBJ2-7,many,TRBV27,-,CASTSLLHPDYEQYF,TGTGCCAGCACCTCGCTGCTTCACCCGGACTACGAGCAGTACTTC
TRBJ2-3,-,TRBV28,TRBD2,CASSWGLDADTQYF,TGCGCCAGCAGTTGGGGACTAGATGCCGATACGCAGTATTTT
TRBJ2-7,many,TRBV7-9,-,CASSLVSHYEQYF,TGTGCCAGCAGCTTAGTGTCGCATTACGAGCAGTACTTC